The 27 T cell receptor beta chains given below trace back to one sample, sequenced in a study of cytomegalovirus exposure and HLA in healthy donors. PCR used 60 Vbeta primers and 13 Jbeta primers. Using immunoSEQ multiplex PCR, the repertoire was profiled, and TCRdb retains in-frame clones only, with some absent. The repertoire shows about 91,000 clones; the top ten hold 3% to 4%. The sequenced sample was PBMCs. The receptors originated from a woman in her twenties or thirties in good health and CMV-seronegative.

The chain uses TRBV29-1 and TRBJ2-2; 7 nucleotides align to TRBD2. Germline CDR1 SQVTM, CDR2 ANQGSEA. The CDR3 runs to 14 residues. With V trimmed by 7 bases and J by 2 bases, 7 bases remained unmatched. The CDR3 region has the DNA TGCAGCGCCTGGGAGGGAGGTAACACCGGGGAGCTGTTTTTT. Translated: CSAWEGGNTGELFF.

V is TRBV7-9 and J is TRBJ2-3; TRBD2 matches at 16 bases. The V and J ends lost 6 bases and 1 base, in that order; junction bases with no gene match: 7. Germline V gene data show CDR1 as SEHNR and CDR2 as FQNEAQ (reference sequence). The CDR3 consists of 18 residues. The CDR3 spells CASRGGLAGGIRTDTQYF. The CDR3 DNA follows: TGTGCCAGCAGGGGGGGACTAGCGGGGGGGATTCGCACAGATACGCAGTATTTT. Drawing the rest from reference TRBV7-9 and TRBJ2-3, the complete variable domain is DTGVSQNPRHKITKRGQNVTFRCDPISEHNRLYWYRQTLGQGPEFLTYFQNEAQLEKSRLLSDRFSAERPKGSFSTLEIQRTEQGDSAMYLCASRGGLAGGIRTDTQYFGPGTRLTVL.

V is TRBV4-1 and J is TRBJ2-1, with 10 bases that match TRBD2. The CDR3 spans 17 residues. Germline V gene sequence: CDR1 MGHRA, CDR2 YSYEKL. J gave up 7 bases and V 2 bases, and 11 bases lay outside the gene matches. The CDR3 sequence is CASSQTSGGAELNEQFF. DNA for the CDR3: TGCGCCAGCAGCCAAACCAGCGGGGGGGCAGAGCTGAATGAGCAGTTCTTC.

The rearrangement joins TRBV6-4 to TRBJ2-2, with 10 nucleotides matching TRBD2. CDR3 length: 15 amino acids. The junction had 10 bases not matched to a gene; V was cut back by 6 bases and J by 9 bases. Germline loops: CDR1 MRHNA, CDR2 SNTAGT. CDR3 bases: TGTGCCAGCAGCTACCTAGCGGGAGATGCCAGGGAGCTGTTTTTT. It specifies CASSYLAGDARELFF.

V is TRBV6-1 and J is TRBJ1-1, with a tentative D call TRBD1 (5 bases). Per the germline V gene, CDR1 is MNHNS and CDR2 is SASEGT. This CDR3 contains 16 residues. Trimming left V 2 bases short and J 5 bases short, with 18 bases between. CDR3 nucleotide sequence: TGTGCCAGCAGTGAAAAGGTTGGGCAGGGCTGGACTGAAGCTTTCTTT. Translating it yields CASSEKVGQGWTEAFF.

CDR3 protein: CASTSLRGSTEAFF. The CDR3 DNA reads TGTGCCAGTACTTCTCTAAGGGGAAGCACTGAAGCTTTCTTT. The chain employs TRBV19 and TRBJ1-1, with TRBD1 as a possible D gene (5 bases). Germline values: CDR1 LNHDA, CDR2 SQIVND (reference sequence). CDR3 length: 14 residues. Trimming cost V 7 bases and J 4 bases, with 16 bases left between them.

The V call is TRBV10-1, the J call TRBJ1-4; D is uncertain. V was pared by 2 bases and J by 5 bases, with 6 bases between. This CDR3 has 13 amino acids. In germline, CDR1 is WNHNN, CDR2 SYGVQD (reference sequence). CDR3 amino acids: CASSERRNEKLFF. Written as DNA, the CDR3 is TGCGCCAGCAGTGAGCGGCGGAATGAAAAACTGTTTTTT.

V usage is TRBV27 and J usage is TRBJ2-1; 12 bases agree with TRBD2. Germline V gene sequence: CDR1 MNHEY, CDR2 SMNVEV (reference sequence). The ends lost 8 bases at V and 3 bases at J; junction bases unmatched: 14. There are 18 residues in the CDR3. The CDR3 bases are TGTGCCAGCGCCCCGGGCCTAGCGGGAGGGACGGGCTACAATGAGCAGTTCTTC. It yields the protein CASAPGLAGGTGYNEQFF.

The chain joins TRBV7-3 to TRBJ2-1; a possible D gene is TRBD2 (6 bases). CDR3 size: 16 residues. The V and J ends lost 5 bases and 4 bases respectively, with 18 bases between them. Germline V gene sequence: CDR1 SGHTA, CDR2 FQGTGA. In DNA, the CDR3 is TGTGCCAGCAGCATGCTCCGGCGGGGCCGGTACAATGAGCAGTTCTTC. This translates into CASSMLRRGRYNEQFF.

The chain uses TRBV7-8 and TRBJ2-1; 9 bases are shared with TRBD2. CDR1 is SGHVS and CDR2 is FQNEAQ in the germline V gene. The CDR3 runs 17 residues. The trim removed 1 base at V and 8 bases at J, leaving 12 bases unmatched. CDR3 residues: CASSLEYPTSGIHEQFF. CDR3 in DNA: TGTGCCAGCAGCTTAGAATATCCGACTAGCGGTATTCATGAGCAGTTCTTC.

This chain connects TRBV19 to TRBJ1-5, with D possibly matching TRBD1 (5 bases). This CDR3 contains 15 residues. The ends were cut back, 5 bases at V and 5 bases at J, with 16 bases in the middle. CDR1 is LNHDA, CDR2 SQIVND, per germline (reference sequence). In DNA, the CDR3 is TGTGCCAGTAGTGGTCCAGGGTATTCCTATCAGCCCCAGCATTTT. Residues: CASSGPGYSYQPQHF.

The chain joins TRBV9 to TRBJ1-2; D possibly corresponds to TRBD1 (5 bases). Germline lookup yields CDR1 SGDLS and CDR2 YYNGEE. The CDR3 totals 15 residues. The V end was cut by 3 bases, the J end by 2 bases, with 14 bases between. The CDR3: CASSADSGQNYGYTF. The CDR3 nucleotides are TGTGCCAGCAGCGCAGACTCAGGGCAGAACTATGGCTACACCTTC.

The rearrangement joins TRBV30 to TRBJ2-5, with TRBD1 matching over 9 bases. The tail of the sequence fits TRBJ2-7 better, so the J call may be wrong. In germline, CDR1 is GTSNPN, CDR2 SVGIG (reference sequence). This CDR3 is built from 17 residues. The CDR3 reads CACVIGTGLYRRGEQYF. Here the CDR3 DNA reads TGTGCCTGCGTTATCGGGACAGGGTTATATAGACGGGGCGAGCAGTACTTC.

About this clone itself: Other nucleotide sequences in the sample specify the same CDR3. The chain recombines TRBV19 with TRBJ1-1; no firm D call. Between the trimmed V and J ends, which lost 1 base and 5 bases, there was a span of 8 bases. This CDR3 is 13 amino acids long. Germline V gene sequence: CDR1 LNHDA, CDR2 SQIVND (reference sequence). CDR3 in DNA: TGTGCCAGTAGTATAGGCGGAGGGACTGAAGCTTTCTTT. It is translated as CASSIGGGTEAFF.

The chain employs TRBV7-9 and TRBJ1-6; D is uncertain. The CDR3 loop spans 13 amino acids. The germline CDR1 and CDR2 sequences are SEHNR and FQNEAQ (reference sequence). V lost 4 bases, J lost 7 bases, and 8 bases lay in between. DNA for the CDR3: TGTGCCAGCAGCTCCCTTGTAAATTCACCCCTCCACTTT. Its protein is CASSSLVNSPLHF.

The gene calls are TRBV10-3 and TRBJ2-7, with TRBD2 matching over 15 bases. This CDR3 is built from 15 residues. Germline V gene lookup returns CDR1 ENHRY and CDR2 SYGVKD. J gave up 6 bases and V 1 base, and 1 base lay outside the gene matches. The CDR3 is CAISEWTSGRAEQYF. DNA of the CDR3: TGTGCCATCAGTGAGTGGACTAGCGGGAGGGCCGAGCAGTACTTC.

The chain couples TRBV5-1 to TRBJ2-5; 9 bases are a match to TRBD2. The V gene end was trimmed by 0 bases and the J gene end by 1 base; junction bases not matched to a gene: 4. Germline CDR1 reads SGHRS; CDR2 reads YFSETQ. This CDR3 contains 16 residues. CDR3 bases: TGCGCCAGCAGCTTGGCCCCAGCGGGGGGCCAAGAGACCCAGTACTTC. Protein sequence: CASSLAPAGGQETQYF.

J is TRBJ1-2 and V is TRBV10-3, with a tentative D call TRBD1 (6 bases). Germline lookup yields CDR1 ENHRY and CDR2 SYGVKD. Trimming left V 10 bases short and J 0 bases short, with 15 bases between. This CDR3 comprises 14 residues. CDR3 in amino acids: CATRYGTPNYGYTF. The CDR3 nucleotides read TGTGCCACAAGATACGGGACACCTAACTATGGCTACACCTTC.

This rearrangement joins TRBV25-1 to TRBJ1-1; a weak D match, TRBD1 (6 bases). The CDR3 spans 15 residues. Per germline, CDR1 MGHDK and CDR2 SYGVNS. The V end was cut by 1 base, the J end by 5 bases, with 14 bases between. CDR3 DNA: TGTGCCAGCAGTGAATTTACAGGGAGTGTTACTGAAGCTTTCTTT. Protein product: CASSEFTGSVTEAFF.

The chain couples TRBV6-5 to TRBJ2-7; possibly TRBD2 for D (6 bases). V was shortened by 7 bases and J by 1 base, with 17 bases between the two germline ends. CDR3 length equals 15 residues. CDR1 is MNHEY, CDR2 SVGAGI, per germline. The CDR3 protein is CASIPGAGRSYEQYF. CDR3 in DNA: TGTGCCAGCATCCCTGGGGCAGGGAGGTCCTACGAGCAGTACTTC.

The chain employs TRBV5-1 and TRBJ1-5, with 12 bases identical to TRBD1. Unmatched junction bases numbered 4, after V lost 0 bases and J lost 6 bases. The CDR3 has 16 amino acids. CDR1 is SGHRS and CDR2 is YFSETQ in the germline V gene. Here the CDR3 DNA reads TGCGCCAGCAGCTTGGGGGGACAGGGGGCAGGTCAGCCCCAGCATTTT. Protein sequence: CASSLGGQGAGQPQHF. The whole variable domain, filled in from reference TRBV5-1 and TRBJ1-5, reads KAGVTQTPRYLIKTRGQQVTLSCSPISGHRSVSWYQQTPGQGLQFLFEYFSETQRNKGNFPGRFSGRQFSNSRSEMNVSTLELGDSALYLCASSLGGQGAGQPQHFGDGTRLSIL.

V and J are TRBV7-9 and TRBJ2-1; 10 bases line up with TRBD2. In germline, CDR1 is SEHNR, CDR2 FQNEAQ (reference sequence). The CDR3 is 15 amino acids. The CDR3 here is CATPLAGGTYNEQFF. In DNA, the CDR3 is TGTGCAACACCCTTAGCGGGAGGTACCTACAATGAGCAGTTCTTC.

The rearrangement links TRBV5-6 to TRBJ2-7; 13 bases agree with TRBD2. Per germline, CDR1 SGHDT and CDR2 YYEEEE. The CDR3 is 13 amino acids. Germline trimming cut 5 bases from V and 6 bases from J; bases unmatched to any gene: 2. For the CDR3, the DNA is TGTGCCAGCAGTGGACTAGCGGGAGCCGAGCAGTACTTC. It specifies CASSGLAGAEQYF.

The chain carries TRBV16 and TRBJ1-2; tentative D call: TRBD1 (6 bases). Trimming pared 6 bases from V and 2 bases from J, leaving 10 bases between. The germline CDR1 and CDR2 sequences are KGHSY and FQNENV. The CDR3 has 13 amino acids. CDR3 loop: CASSPDRNYGYTF. CDR3 coding DNA: TGTGCCAGCAGTCCCGACAGGAACTATGGCTACACCTTC.

CDR3 in amino acids: CASSDSGVEQYF. CDR3 DNA: TGTGCCAGCAGTGATTCGGGAGTCGAGCAGTACTTC. The V call is TRBV2, the J call TRBJ2-7, with D perhaps TRBD2 (6 bases). CDR1 SNHLY and CDR2 FYNNEI come from the germline V gene. Trimming left V 3 bases short and J 6 bases short, with 9 bases between. This CDR3 region has 12 residues.

The CDR3 DNA is TGTGCCAGCAGCGCGGAGGGCGCCACAGATACGCAGTATTTT. This gives the protein CASSAEGATDTQYF. The V and J genes are TRBV6-4 and TRBJ2-3; D is perhaps TRBD2 (6 bases). The CDR3 totals 14 residues. Trimming cost V 6 bases and J 2 bases, with 12 bases left between them. Germline lookup yields CDR1 MRHNA and CDR2 SNTAGT.

The genes are TRBV9 and TRBJ2-3; no reliable D call. The CDR3 runs 15 residues. CDR1 and CDR2 (germline): SGDLS, YYNGEE. V lost 5 bases and J 0 bases, leaving 13 bases between the germline ends. DNA for the CDR3: TGTGCCAGCAGGGAGTCTCACTCTAGCACAGATACGCAGTATTTT. It codes for CASRESHSSTDTQYF.